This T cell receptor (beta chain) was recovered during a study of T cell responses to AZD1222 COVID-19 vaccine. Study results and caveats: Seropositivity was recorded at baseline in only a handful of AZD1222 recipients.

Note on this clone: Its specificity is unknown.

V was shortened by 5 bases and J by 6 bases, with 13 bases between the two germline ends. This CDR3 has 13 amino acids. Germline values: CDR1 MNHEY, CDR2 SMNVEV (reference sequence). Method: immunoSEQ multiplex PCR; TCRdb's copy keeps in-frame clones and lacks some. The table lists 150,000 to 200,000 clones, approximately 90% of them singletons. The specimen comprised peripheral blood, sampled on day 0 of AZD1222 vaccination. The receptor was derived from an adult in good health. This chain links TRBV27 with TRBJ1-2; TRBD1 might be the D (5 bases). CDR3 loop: CASSPGWGDGYTF. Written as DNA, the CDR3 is TGTGCCAGCAGTCCCGGCTGGGGGGATGGCTACACCTTC.